The clone carrying this T cell receptor beta chain was seen more than once but under ten times. Its antigen is still unknown. Template switching added a universal primer binding site, and final cDNA carried unique molecular identifiers. TCRdb processed the 5' RACE reads anew with MiXCR; each CDR3 protein has one entry. Seen here are fewer than 800,000 distinct CDR3 sequences, roughly 7.2% observed once, and the top ten hold roughly 1.6%. These data are taken from a study of identical twins. Broader study findings: Insertions were reduced in abundant cord blood beta clonotypes but not in memory repertoires. Models, which agreed with sharing between unrelated individuals, nonetheless underestimated the out-of-frame TCR alpha sharing seen in monozygotic twins.

CDR3 length: 14 residues. The V gene's germline CDR1 is KGHDR and CDR2 SFDVKD. V lost 8 bases to trimming and J lost 4 bases, with 16 bases between them. The data also belong to a second study, concerning yellow fever vaccine responses in identical twins.

The chain recombines TRBV24-1 with TRBJ1-1; a weak D match, TRBD1 (5 bases). Sequencing was performed on PBMCs. The TCR was taken from a woman younger than 30 in good health. CDR3 bases: TGTGCCACCACCCGAGGGGAGGGGAGCACTGAAGCTTTCTTT. This sequence encodes CATTRGEGSTEAFF.